This T cell receptor beta chain was found in a study of human T cells and chemical hapten exposure. Study-wide context: Weekly diphenylcyclopropenone doses were given to patients' scalps across the roughly 25-week study. Diagnoses of alopecia areata, totalis or universalis occurred in mostly female patients.

Trimming at V came to 2 bases and at J to 8 bases, leaving 10 bases not matched to a gene. The CDR3 is made up of 14 amino acids. Germline V gene sequence: CDR1 DFQATT, CDR2 SNEGSKA (reference sequence). Described time point: patch test 1, 2 weeks after DPC sensitization. Treatment: therapeutic diphenylcyclopropenone sensitization with weekly scalp DPC. This clonotype turned up a few times. TCRdb called the RACE reads again in MiXCR, with one record for every CDR3 protein. This sample carries some 170,000 distinct CDR3 sequences, 20% to 25% of them seen once, and the ten largest clones take about 7%. The rearrangement uses TRBV20-1 and TRBJ2-5, with 8 bases aligning to TRBD2. This receptor was taken from a woman in her fifties or sixties with alopecia areata. Some clones in this sample may be carry-over from other donors' samples. The starting material was whole blood, obtained in connection with sensitization to the hapten diphenylcyclopropenone (DPC). CDR3 protein: CSARIRLALTTQYF. CDR3 nucleotide sequence: TGCAGTGCTAGAATCCGACTAGCGCTCACAACCCAGTACTTC.